This T cell receptor (beta chain) stems from a study of identical twins. Whole-study results and caveats: Conclusions leaned on cross-sectional statistical analysis and did not track the same donors over time. Beta out-of-frame sequences showed weaker excess twin sharing.

On this clonotype: No antigen is known for it.

Template switching introduced a universal primer site, and the cDNA bore unique molecular identifiers. MiXCR, run by TCRdb on the 5' RACE reads, gives a single entry per CDR3 protein. Among about 890,000 distinct CDR3 sequences listed, around an eighth were seen once. Germline-derived CDR1 and CDR2 are LNHDA and SQIVND (reference sequence). This CDR3 has 16 amino acids. V was trimmed by 3 bases and J by 4 bases, leaving 16 bases between them. The sample also formed part of further work on yellow fever vaccine responses in identical twins. From that paper: Twin vaccine T cell responses reportedly seemed partly convergent, partly personalized.

This clonotype was sampled from a woman younger than 30 in good health. What was sequenced was PBMCs. The rearrangement joins TRBV19 to TRBJ2-1; D is ambiguous. DNA of the CDR3: TGTGCCAGTAGTATGGTCCCACCCGCTACTTACAATGAGCAGTTCTTC. Protein product: CASSMVPPATYNEQFF.